A single sample is the source of the 2 T cell receptor beta chains below, sequenced in a study of blood T cells in healthy people across ages. Next came a second PCR, run for about 6 to 12 cycles, which used a sample-barcoded 5' primer along with a J-beta primer mix. Each CDR3 protein is one row after TCRdb ran MiXCR on the 5' RACE reads. The data hold 700,000 to 1,000,000 distinct CDR3 sequences, with 40% to 50% observed a single time. Sequenced sample: blood. Receptors were obtained from a man in his fifties or sixties in good health.

This clonotype came up a few times. V and J are TRBV4-1 and TRBJ2-5; tentative D call: TRBD1 (5 bases). This CDR3 region has 14 residues. The germline gives CDR1 MGHRA, CDR2 YSYEKL. With 0 bases removed from V and 4 bases from J, the gap between germline ends came to 9 bases. The CDR3 protein is CASSQDPQGETQYF. As DNA, the CDR3 is TGCGCCAGCAGCCAAGACCCCCAGGGAGAGACCCAGTACTTC.

The table lists this clonotype with a few counts. The chain is built from TRBV28 and TRBJ1-2; 7 bases map to TRBD1. CDR1 is MDHEN, CDR2 SYDVKM, per germline. Trimming took 6 bases from V and 7 from J; bases not matched to a gene: 14. The CDR3 length is 15 residues. CDR3: CASRQPGTEKGGYTF. DNA for the CDR3: TGTGCCAGCAGGCAACCCGGGACAGAGAAAGGTGGCTACACCTTC.